This T cell receptor beta chain was captured in a study of blood T cell repertoires in COVID-19. J lost 9 bases, V lost 7 bases, and 11 bases had no gene match. The CDR3 extends over 15 amino acids. Germline V gene sequence: CDR1 LGHDT, CDR2 YNNKEL (reference sequence). The repertoire was sequenced with immunoSEQ multiplex PCR; TCRdb's copy has only in-frame clones and lacks some. The sample shows over 200,000 clones, 87% of them seen only once. Sample: peripheral blood. The TCR comes from a man aged 40-49 years with active or convalescent COVID-19. This sequence joins TRBV3-1 (or the pseudogene TRBV3-2) and TRBJ2-5, with 13 bases that match TRBD2. CDR3 coding DNA: TGTGCCAGCAAATGGGGACTAGCGGGATCCGCGGCCCAGTACTTC. Translated, it gives CASKWGLAGSAAQYF.